Shown below are 24 T cell receptor beta chains from a single sample sequenced in a study of response to subunit inactivated influenza vaccine (dated by TCRdb to 2017 to 2018). The library relied on RT-PCR. Sequencer: Illumina HiSeq 2500. TCRdb redid the processing of the public reads, applying fastp at Q25 and MiXCR, and retained in-frame beta chains. Each CDR3 protein gets just one entry, which takes the most common genes and DNA from the rows behind it. This sample has over 750,000 distinct CDR3 sequences in its table, and 21% of those were observed once. The ten largest clones capture about a tenth of the sample. Sequencing used PBMCs from blood, obtained around 5 days after vaccination. These receptors all stem from a man aged 45-60 years who received an inactivated influenza vaccine. Donor details come from another sample of the same person, matched by shared clones.

The V gene is TRBV27, the J gene TRBJ2-1; D is possibly TRBD2 (6 bases). This CDR3 contains 15 residues. V lost 3 bases to trimming and J lost 9 bases, with 18 bases between them. Germline loops: CDR1 MNHEY, CDR2 SMNVEV (reference sequence). CDR3 nucleotides: TGTGCCAGCAGTTTTGATCTTCGGAGAGCGGGTGAGCAGTTCTTC. Its translation is CASSFDLRRAGEQFF.

The CDR3 sequence is CASSWGTQETQYF. For the CDR3, the DNA is TGTGCCAGCAGCTGGGGGACTCAAGAGACCCAGTACTTC. The chain joins TRBV7-8 to TRBJ2-5; maybe TRBD2 (6 bases). This CDR3 is 13 amino acids long. Trimming shortened V by 4 bases and J by 2 bases, and 8 bases separated the two germline ends. Germline CDR1 is SGHVS and CDR2 is FQNEAQ.

This clonotype was found a few times. For the CDR3, the DNA is TGTGCCACCAGCAGAGACGACCTAGCGGGAGGGCCCACAGATACGCAGTATTTT. Protein: CATSRDDLAGGPTDTQYF. The V and J genes are TRBV15 and TRBJ2-3; 12 bases fit TRBD2. The length of the CDR3 is 18 residues. With V trimmed by 0 bases and J by 2 bases, 6 bases remained unmatched. The germline V gene encodes CDR1 LNHNV and CDR2 YYDKDF (reference sequence).

This clonotype occurred a few times. This sequence joins TRBV20-1 and TRBJ2-5, with 15 bases matching TRBD2. This CDR3 has 15 amino acids. Germline-derived CDR1 and CDR2 are DFQATT and SNEGSKA (reference sequence). V shed 2 bases and J 3 bases; nucleotides not matched to a gene: 1. Here the CDR3 reads CSARRTSGREETQYF. CDR3 DNA: TGCAGTGCTAGACGGACTAGCGGGAGGGAAGAGACCCAGTACTTC.

This clonotype has more than one count but fewer than ten. V usage is TRBV5-1 and J usage is TRBJ2-7, with D maybe TRBD1 (5 bases). V was clipped by 0 bases and J by 2 bases, with 12 bases between them. CDR1 and CDR2 (germline): SGHRS, YFSETQ. There are 15 residues in the CDR3. CDR3 sequence: CASSLEGVPPYEQYF. CDR3 coding DNA: TGCGCCAGCAGCTTGGAAGGGGTTCCCCCCTACGAGCAGTACTTC.

This clonotype was observed a handful of times. V and J are TRBV4-3 and TRBJ2-3; D possibly matches TRBD1 or TRBD2 (6 bases each). The CDR3 loop spans 19 amino acids. V gave up 0 bases and J gave up 0 bases, with 19 bases separating them. Germline V gives CDR1 LGHNA, CDR2 YSLEER. CDR3 DNA: TGCGCCAGCAGCCAAGAACGTGTCGGGGGCGGATCTAGCACAGATACGCAGTATTTT. Amino acid sequence: CASSQERVGGGSSTDTQYF.

This clonotype was found a few times. CDR3 in amino acids: CASSYFGFFGQSDGYTF. As DNA, the CDR3 is TGTGCCAGCAGTTACTTCGGGTTTTTTGGGCAGTCTGATGGCTACACCTTC. This chain connects TRBV6-5 to TRBJ1-2, with no clear D. The CDR3 consists of 17 residues. With 1 base removed from V and 6 bases from J, the gap between germline ends came to 21 bases. Germline CDR1 is MNHEY and CDR2 is SVGAGI.

This clonotype was detected a few times. The chain couples TRBV28 to TRBJ2-7; TRBD1 might be the D (6 bases). The CDR3 totals 15 residues. Germline-derived CDR1 and CDR2 are MDHEN and SYDVKM. V was cut by 3 bases and J by 7 bases, with 19 bases left in between. This CDR3 is CASSFAGEKMGEQYF. The CDR3, as DNA: TGTGCCAGCAGTTTCGCAGGGGAAAAGATGGGAGAGCAGTACTTC.

This clonotype was seen only once. The V call is TRBV11-1, the J call TRBJ2-1; possible D gene TRBD1, 5 bases. Germline V gene sequence: CDR1 SGHAT, CDR2 FQDESV (reference sequence). CDR3 length: 18 amino acids. V lost 5 bases to trimming and J lost 3 bases, with 23 bases between them. This CDR3 is CASSRTGNKNLIYNEQFF. As DNA, the CDR3 is TGTGCCAGCAGCCGCACAGGTAACAAAAACCTAATCTACAATGAGCAGTTCTTC.

There are a few counts of this clonotype. This chain links TRBV29-1 with TRBJ1-1; TRBD1 might be the D (6 bases). The CDR3 is made up of 11 amino acids. Looked up from germline, CDR1 is SQVTM and CDR2 is ANQGSEA. The ends were cut back, 6 bases at V and 5 bases at J, with 10 bases in the middle. CDR3 bases: TGCAGCGTATCCGGGACAACTGAAGCTTTCTTT. Translation: CSVSGTTEAFF.

The rearrangement joins TRBV7-2 to TRBJ2-7; 11 positions agree with TRBD1. Germline values: CDR1 SGHTA, CDR2 FQGNSA. V dropped 5 bases and J dropped 3; count of bases not matched to a gene: 6. The CDR3 consists of 15 residues. CDR3 nucleotides: TGTGCCAGCAGCCCGGGACAGGGGGGATACTACGAGCAGTACTTC. As protein: CASSPGQGGYYEQYF.

J is TRBJ2-3 and V is TRBV5-1; the match to TRBD2 covers 11 bases. V shed 4 bases, J shed 6 bases, and the junction held 13 bases outside the gene matches. CDR1 is SGHRS and CDR2 is YFSETQ in the germline V gene. This CDR3 region has 17 residues. Written as DNA, the CDR3 is TGCGCCAGCAGCCTAACTAGCGGGGGCCACACTGCGGATACGCAGTATTTT. Its protein product is CASSLTSGGHTADTQYF.

This clonotype was seen more than once but under ten times. The chain has TRBV7-2 and TRBJ2-7, with TRBD2 as a possible D gene (5 bases). This CDR3 region has 16 residues. CDR1 SGHTA and CDR2 FQGNSA come from the germline V gene. Trimming removed 3 bases from V and 1 base from J, with 16 bases in between. CDR3 protein: CASSFDRWSGSYEQYF. For the CDR3, the DNA is TGTGCCAGCAGCTTCGACCGTTGGAGCGGTTCCTACGAGCAGTACTTC.

The chain couples TRBV7-9 to TRBJ2-1; D tentatively reads TRBD1 or TRBD2 (5 bases each). Trimming took 1 base from V and 9 from J, leaving 13 bases between them. The germline V gene has CDR1 SEHNR and CDR2 FQNEAQ (reference sequence). This CDR3 region has 14 residues. The CDR3 coding sequence is TGTGCCAGCAGCTTAGATGGGACCTCGGGTGAGCAGTTCTTC. Its protein product is CASSLDGTSGEQFF. The full variable domain, rest sourced from reference TRBV7-9 and TRBJ2-1, is DTGVSQNPRHKITKRGQNVTFRCDPISEHNRLYWYRQTLGQGPEFLTYFQNEAQLEKSRLLSDRFSAERPKGSFSTLEIQRTEQGDSAMYLCASSLDGTSGEQFFGPGTRLTVL.

The chain has TRBV9 and TRBJ2-3; 10 nucleotides agree with TRBD1. The CDR3 has 15 residues. V shed 4 bases, J shed 3 bases, and the junction held 5 bases outside the gene matches. Germline CDR1 SGDLS, CDR2 YYNGEE. The CDR3 coding sequence is TGTGCCAGCAGCCCGGGACAGGGGAGGACAGATACGCAGTATTTT. It codes for CASSPGQGRTDTQYF.

The chain recombines TRBV3-1 with TRBJ1-2; TRBD1 might be the D (5 bases). The CDR3 is 13 amino acids. Germline CDR1 LGHDT, CDR2 YNNKEL (reference sequence). V was trimmed by 2 bases and J by 7 bases, leaving 11 bases between them. In DNA form, the CDR3 reads TGTGCCAGCAGCCAAATAGGGGCTGGTGGCTACACCTTC. Protein: CASSQIGAGGYTF.

The chain combines TRBV20-1 with TRBJ2-1, with D possibly matching TRBD2 (5 bases). CDR3 length equals 12 residues. CDR1 and CDR2 from the germline V gene are DFQATT and SNEGSKA (reference sequence). The V gene lost 3 bases and the J gene lost 10 bases, with 13 bases spanning the gap. CDR3 DNA sequence: TGCAGTGCTAGTCCTAGCCAGCGGGAGCAGTTCTTC. Protein sequence: CSASPSQREQFF.

The CDR3 nucleotides read TGCAGTGCTCACCCGGACAAGAACACTGAAGCTTTCTTT. This gives the protein CSAHPDKNTEAFF. The rearrangement uses TRBV20-1 and TRBJ1-1, with D perhaps TRBD1 (5 bases). The V end lost 5 bases, the J end lost 1 base, and 11 bases lay between the germline ends. CDR3 length equals 13 residues. Germline assignment: CDR1 DFQATT and CDR2 SNEGSKA (reference sequence).

In DNA, the CDR3 is TGCAGCGTTGGACAGGGTGGTGGGGAGCTGTTTTTT. This sequence encodes CSVGQGGGELFF. The chain joins TRBV29-1 to TRBJ2-2; 7 bases align to TRBD1. Unmatched junction bases numbered 4, after V lost 4 bases and J lost 8 bases. The CDR3 totals 12 residues. Per the germline V gene, CDR1 is SQVTM and CDR2 is ANQGSEA.

The chain joins TRBV5-1 to TRBJ2-1; 10 positions match TRBD1. The CDR3 is made up of 15 amino acids. Germline values: CDR1 SGHRS, CDR2 YFSETQ. V lost 0 bases, J lost 5 bases, and 2 bases stayed unmatched. Here the CDR3 DNA reads TGCGCCAGCAGCTTGGTGGGACAGGGGAACAATGAGCAGTTCTTC. Amino acids: CASSLVGQGNNEQFF.

The chain combines TRBV11-2 with TRBJ1-1, with D perhaps TRBD1 (5 bases). V was shortened by 2 bases and J by 8 bases, with 21 bases between the two germline ends. The germline V gene encodes CDR1 SGHAT and CDR2 FQNNGV. The CDR3 runs 16 residues. The CDR3 sequence is CASSLTGVRDPLEAFF. The DNA for the CDR3 is TGTGCCAGCAGCTTAACGGGCGTCCGGGACCCTTTGGAAGCTTTCTTT.

The CDR3 DNA follows: TGTGCCAGCAGCCAAGAGACAGGGCTTCTCGGGGAGCTGTTTTTT. Encoded protein: CASSQETGLLGELFF. The rearrangement joins TRBV4-2 to TRBJ2-2; 7 nucleotides line up with TRBD1. CDR1 and CDR2 (germline): LGHNA, YNFKEQ. J was trimmed by 7 bases and V by 0 bases; bases with no gene match: 5. The CDR3 has 15 amino acids.

V and J are TRBV7-9 and TRBJ2-3; no definite D call. The germline V gene has CDR1 SEHNR and CDR2 FQNEAQ (reference sequence). The ends were cut back, 1 base at V and 10 bases at J, with 9 bases in the middle. This CDR3 is 12 amino acids long. The CDR3 DNA sequence: TGTGCCAGCAGCTTAGGGCCCGAGGCGCAGTATTTT. Protein product: CASSLGPEAQYF.

This chain joins TRBV7-6 and TRBJ2-1, with 10 bases that match TRBD2. This CDR3 contains 16 residues. J gave up 5 bases and V 4 bases, and 8 bases lay outside the gene matches. The V gene's germline CDR1 is SGHVS and CDR2 FNYEAQ. This CDR3 is CASSSIGTSAHNEQFF. The CDR3 DNA is TGTGCCAGCAGCTCGATAGGGACTAGCGCCCACAATGAGCAGTTCTTC.